This TCR beta chain stems from a study of T cell repertoires in cytomegalovirus infection. Across the whole study: Shared public TCR beta signatures pointed to both CMV infection and a matching HLA type. General study results and limits: It was HLA-C-restricted CMV-specific TCR beta clonotypes that dominated the response ex vivo.

TCRdb reprocessed the reads with MiXCR, giving one entry per CDR3 protein. The sample consists of about 330,000 distinct CDR3 sequences, 34% of them appearing once. As for this clonotype: Its specificity is unknown.

This material consisted of cultured PBMCs, taken from culture after CMV antigen stimulation. This TCR derives from a human donor in good health (CMV status not recorded). Some clones in this sample may be carry-over from other donors' samples.

The CDR3 sequence: CASKTSGGLNEQFF. Here the CDR3 DNA reads TGTGCCAGTAAAACTAGCGGGGGTTTAAATGAGCAGTTCTTC. The chain links TRBV19 to TRBJ2-1; TRBD2 aligns across 11 bases. Germline loops: CDR1 LNHDA, CDR2 SQIVND (reference sequence). With V trimmed by 7 bases and J by 7 bases, 6 bases remained unmatched. The CDR3 totals 14 residues.